Below, 4 T cell receptor beta chains from the same sample are listed, as sequenced in a study of shared clonotypes between healthy human individuals. CD45RO negativity and positive selection for CCR7 defined naive CD8 cells, a population that excluded terminally differentiated effector memory CD45RA+ cells. Repertoires were generated with immunoSEQ multiplex PCR, while TCRdb's copy carries only in-frame clones and drops some. The sample carries approximately 590,000 clones, about 95% recorded once. Specimen: naive CD8+ T cells sorted from blood. The receptors originated from a woman in her 30s in good health.

This clone was seen only once. The rearrangement links TRBV7-6 to TRBJ2-5; TRBD1 matches 8 bases. V lost 1 base, J lost 5 bases, and 18 bases stayed unmatched. Germline V lookup: CDR1 SGHVS, CDR2 FNYEAQ. CDR3 size: 19 residues. In nucleotides, the CDR3 is TGTGCCAGCAGCTTAGACCCGGGACAGGATTGGGACACTGGGGAGACCCAGTACTTC. It translates to CASSLDPGQDWDTGETQYF.

The V call is TRBV7-9, the J call TRBJ2-7, with 11 bases matching TRBD2. The germline gives CDR1 SEHNR, CDR2 FQNEAQ (reference sequence). This CDR3 contains 14 residues. With 7 bases clipped from V and 3 bases from J, the junction kept 5 bases outside the gene matches. The DNA of the CDR3 is TGTGCCAGCACTCAAACTAGCGGGAGCTACGAGCAGTACTTC. The encoded protein is CASTQTSGSYEQYF. The whole variable domain, filled in from reference TRBV7-9 and TRBJ2-7, reads DTGVSQNPRHKITKRGQNVTFRCDPISEHNRLYWYRQTLGQGPEFLTYFQNEAQLEKSRLLSDRFSAERPKGSFSTLEIQRTEQGDSAMYLCASTQTSGSYEQYFGPGTRLTVT.

V usage is TRBV7-2 and J usage is TRBJ1-2, with D unclear. Germline values: CDR1 SGHTA, CDR2 FQGNSA. The CDR3 sequence is 15 residues long. The germline V and J ends were trimmed by 2 bases and 6 bases, with 16 bases remaining between them. DNA for the CDR3: TGTGCCAGCAGCTTATGGTCCGCCTTCTCGGATGGCTACACCTTC. Translating it yields CASSLWSAFSDGYTF.

This chain links TRBV28 with TRBJ2-5; D may be TRBD2 (7 bases). CDR3 length: 12 residues. The germline V gene has CDR1 MDHEN and CDR2 SYDVKM. V lost 7 bases and J 7 bases, leaving 13 bases between the germline ends. CDR3: CASKGGAGTQYF. The CDR3 DNA reads TGTGCCAGCAAGGGGGGGGCTGGGACCCAGTACTTC. Supplemented by reference TRBV28 and TRBJ2-5, the full variable domain reads DVKVTQSSRYLVKRTGEKVFLECVQDMDHENMFWYRQDPGLGLRLIYFSYDVKMKEKGDIPEGYSVSREKKERFSLILESASTNQTSMYLCASKGGAGTQYFGPGTRLLVL.